The T cell receptor beta chain described here comes from a study of blood T cell repertoires in COVID-19 (dated by TCRdb to the early 2020s). At the level of the whole study: Collaborator samples came from the United States, Italy and Spain and covered acute and convalescent phases of COVID-19. The material from the prospective study consisted of cDNA or gDNA derived from T cells, B-cell-depleted T cells, or PBMCs. The repertoires were made available in a free public database intended to serve as a resource for research on the immune response to SARS-CoV-2. Deeply sampled blood TCRbeta repertoires from subjects exposed to, actively infected with, or recovered from COVID-19 were included in the dataset. Where available, HLA class I and class II types were taken from metadata supplied by the sample provider and were not determined by assay-based typing. Nearly every sample came with metadata listing a de-identified subject ID, COVID-19 status, age in years and sex. The samples were drawn from two sources: the first 160 participants of the ongoing ImmuneRACE study, and over 1,000 subjects contributed by 6 global collaborators. Results the study describes overall, beyond this receptor: How much clinical and demographic metadata was included differed by source and by participant, and the metadata was provided uncurated.

TCRbeta CDR3 regions were amplified from genomic DNA using the immunoSEQ Assay, a bias-controlled multiplex PCR. For the original study's pipeline: The number of nucleated cells in each sample was estimated by amplification of reference gene primers within the assay. To quantify the absolute abundance of each unique TCRbeta CDR3 rearrangement, sequence reads were collapsed and filtered. Productive Simpson clonality was computed per sample as the square root of Simpson's diversity index over productive rearrangements. Here the immuneACCESS table is served through TCRdb, limited to in-frame sequences with V and J called. Missing clones are a known gap in these copies; in checked studies unresolved V genes cover under half, and the rest lacks a known reason. For V, J and clone size, that table is used; D and trimming come from the DNA. Across this sample there are 50,000 to 70,000 clones, with about 79% seen only once. The ten largest account for more than 5% of the sample.

The collaborating institutions used their own protocols to collect whole blood in K2EDTA tubes. For TCRbeta analysis, collaborator samples were shipped as frozen whole blood, as isolated PBMCs, or as DNA extracted from either sample type. A note on this clone: Its recognized antigen is unknown. Per-nucleotide qualities are absent, and no much larger clonotype sits a single base away.

The V and J ends are trimmed by 1 base and 7 bases, leaving 14 bases between them. CDR1 SNHLY and CDR2 FYNNEI were looked up in the germline V gene. The CDR3 has 15 amino acids, counting the end cysteine and phenylalanine. The sequence is cut down to CDR3 DNA, 45 bases in frame from base 1. The receptor was isolated from a woman between 55 and 75 years old with acute or convalescent COVID-19. The rearranged segments are TRBV2 and TRBJ1-5; the best D guess is TRBD1, with 6 bases matching. Sequencing input: peripheral blood. The CDR3 reads CASSEGGGRGQPQHF. The sequence in DNA is TGTGCCAGCAGTGAAGGTGGCGGCAGGGGACAGCCCCAGCATTTT.